Following are 2 T cell receptor beta chains from one sample sequenced in a study of blood T cell repertoires in COVID-19. Assay used: immunoSEQ multiplex PCR; TCRdb lists only in-frame clones, some missing. This table has 55,000 to 70,000 clones, 88% appearing once. Sequencing was performed on PBMCs or T cells enriched from blood (not recorded which). These receptors all come from a woman aged 40 to 50 who had recovered from COVID-19.

The chain recombines TRBV6-5 with TRBJ1-2; TRBD1 might be the D (5 bases). Trimming left V 6 bases short and J 5 bases short, with 19 bases between. Per the germline V gene, CDR1 is MNHEY and CDR2 is SVGAGI. The CDR3 contains 15 residues. CDR3 in amino acids: CASSLLSGAGYGYTF. The CDR3 DNA follows: TGTGCCAGCAGCCTACTCAGTGGGGCGGGGTATGGCTACACCTTC.

This chain links TRBV5-1 with TRBJ2-2, with D maybe TRBD1 (6 bases). The CDR3 extends over 14 amino acids. The V gene's germline CDR1 is SGHRS and CDR2 YFSETQ. Deletions cut 5 bases from V and 2 bases from J, with 10 bases between. CDR3 coding DNA: TGCGCCAGCAGTCAGGGGACCAACACCGGGGAGCTGTTTTTT. Protein sequence: CASSQGTNTGELFF. The full variable domain, its missing parts supplied by reference TRBV5-1 and TRBJ2-2, is KAGVTQTPRYLIKTRGQQVTLSCSPISGHRSVSWYQQTPGQGLQFLFEYFSETQRNKGNFPGRFSGRQFSNSRSEMNVSTLELGDSALYLCASSQGTNTGELFFGEGSRLTVL.